One sample yielded the 29 T cell receptor beta chains listed below, sequenced in a study of T cell changes during pregnancy in multiple sclerosis (dated by TCRdb to the late 2010s). Libraries were prepared through the immunoSEQ multiplex PCR assay. What TCRdb holds here is the immuneACCESS table cut down to in-frame rearrangements. Part of the clones is not present; checked against another copy, under half of the missing clones reflect an unresolved V gene, and the others are unexplained. Across this sample there are fewer than 50,000 clones, with roughly 88% seen only once. 4% to 5% of the sample rests with the top ten. The sample was peripheral blood, taken in the second trimester of pregnancy. These receptors were taken from a female donor in good health, enrolled as a control in a pregnancy study.

The J gene is TRBJ2-1, the V gene TRBV9; perhaps TRBD1 as D (6 bases). Germline CDR1 SGDLS, CDR2 YYNGEE. The CDR3 is 15 residues long. Between the trimmed V and J ends, which lost 2 bases and 5 bases, there was a span of 14 bases. The CDR3 here is CASSVRDTSNNEQFF. The CDR3 nucleotides are TGTGCCAGCAGCGTCCGGGACACTTCGAACAATGAGCAGTTCTTC.

This clone was detected only a few times. The chain employs TRBV2 and TRBJ1-1; D is ambiguous. V was trimmed by 3 bases and J by 3 bases, leaving 11 bases between them. Germline assignment: CDR1 SNHLY and CDR2 FYNNEI. This CDR3 is built from 14 residues. This chain's CDR3 is CASSETPRDTEAFF. The CDR3 bases are TGTGCCAGCAGTGAGACTCCCCGGGACACTGAAGCTTTCTTT.

The chain recombines TRBV2 with TRBJ1-4, with 7 nucleotides matching TRBD1. J lost 4 bases, V lost 1 base, and 3 bases had no gene match. The CDR3 has 15 residues. Per the germline V gene, CDR1 is SNHLY and CDR2 is FYNNEI. CDR3 in DNA: TGTGCCAGCAGTGAAGGAGGGACAGTTAATGAAAAACTGTTTTTT. Amino acids: CASSEGGTVNEKLFF.

The rearrangement links TRBV11-2 to TRBJ2-1, with 11 bases lining up with TRBD2. Per the germline V gene, CDR1 is SGHAT and CDR2 is FQNNGV. The CDR3 has 16 amino acids. V lost 4 bases, J lost 6 bases, and 8 bases stayed unmatched. Here the CDR3 reads CASSSDPGLAANEQFF. In DNA, the CDR3 is TGTGCCAGCAGCTCCGATCCGGGACTAGCGGCCAATGAGCAGTTCTTC.

J is TRBJ2-4 and V is TRBV7-9, with D tentatively TRBD1 (5 bases). Trimming shortened V by 1 base and J by 0 bases, and 10 bases separated the two germline ends. The CDR3 loop spans 16 amino acids. Germline values: CDR1 SEHNR, CDR2 FQNEAQ (reference sequence). DNA for the CDR3: TGTGCCAGCAGCTTAGTGGACGGACAAGCCAAAAACATTCAGTACTTC. Amino acids: CASSLVDGQAKNIQYF.

This clone was found a few times. The J gene is TRBJ1-1, the V gene TRBV14; 7 bases line up with TRBD1. The V and J ends lost 5 bases and 5 bases, in that order; junction bases with no gene match: 14. Germline CDR1 and CDR2: SGHDN and FVKESK. The CDR3 is 16 residues long. CDR3 sequence reads: CASSRLQGGPKTEAFF. The CDR3 DNA sequence: TGTGCCAGCAGCAGACTACAAGGGGGCCCGAAGACTGAAGCTTTCTTT.

The rearrangement links TRBV5-6 to TRBJ2-3, with 11 bases that match TRBD2. From germline, CDR1 is SGHDT and CDR2 YYEEEE. V dropped 1 base and J dropped 6; count of bases not matched to a gene: 7. The CDR3 has 16 amino acids. The CDR3 loop reads CASSLTASGRRDTQYF. The CDR3 nucleotides read TGTGCCAGCAGCTTGACGGCTAGCGGGAGGAGGGATACGCAGTATTTT.

This clone appeared a single time. The genes are TRBV2 and TRBJ2-7, with 9 positions matching TRBD1. CDR3 size: 15 residues. Germline CDR1 reads SNHLY; CDR2 reads FYNNEI. The ends lost 8 bases at V and 7 bases at J; junction bases unmatched: 15. The CDR3 nucleotides are TGTGCCAGCCTACGACCGGGACAGGGACTTGGAGAGCAGTACTTC. Encoded protein: CASLRPGQGLGEQYF.

V and J are TRBV15 and TRBJ2-5, with D tentatively TRBD1 (5 bases). V was clipped by 6 bases and J by 5 bases, with 16 bases between them. The CDR3 runs to 14 residues. Germline lookup yields CDR1 LNHNV and CDR2 YYDKDF (reference sequence). CDR3 sequence reads: CATSSQGVWETQYF. In DNA, the CDR3 is TGTGCCACCAGTTCCCAGGGTGTTTGGGAGACCCAGTACTTC.

The chain is built from TRBV5-1 and TRBJ1-6; 10 bases match TRBD1. This CDR3 region has 16 residues. Trimming at V came to 0 bases and at J to 6 bases, leaving 3 bases not matched to a gene. Looked up from germline, CDR1 is SGHRS and CDR2 is YFSETQ. CDR3 nucleotide sequence: TGCGCCAGCAGCTTGGAAGGACAGGGGGTTAATTCACCCCTCCACTTT. Amino acids: CASSLEGQGVNSPLHF. The whole variable domain, remainder taken from reference TRBV5-1 and TRBJ1-6, is KAGVTQTPRYLIKTRGQQVTLSCSPISGHRSVSWYQQTPGQGLQFLFEYFSETQRNKGNFPGRFSGRQFSNSRSEMNVSTLELGDSALYLCASSLEGQGVNSPLHFGNGTRLTVT.

This rearrangement joins TRBV5-4 to TRBJ2-3, with D possibly matching TRBD2 (5 bases). Per the germline V gene, CDR1 is SGHNT and CDR2 is YYREEE (reference sequence). CDR3 length: 14 amino acids. V lost 0 bases to trimming and J lost 0 bases, with 5 bases between them. The CDR3 nucleotides read TGTGCCAGCAGCTTGGGGACTAGCACAGATACGCAGTATTTT. Its protein is CASSLGTSTDTQYF.

This chain connects TRBV7-8 to TRBJ2-5, with 8 bases matching TRBD2. The CDR3 loop spans 17 amino acids. Germline loops: CDR1 SGHVS, CDR2 FQNEAQ. V trimming: 1 base; J trimming: 1 base; junction bases outside the gene matches: 8. CDR3 loop: CASSLEWASGRQETQYF. CDR3 DNA sequence: TGTGCCAGCAGCTTAGAATGGGCTAGCGGGCGCCAAGAGACCCAGTACTTC.

The rearrangement uses TRBV12-5 and TRBJ2-4; 9 positions agree with TRBD1. The CDR3 loop spans 15 amino acids. Germline V gene lookup returns CDR1 LGHNT and CDR2 FRNRAP. J gave up 5 bases and V 11 bases, and 13 bases lay outside the gene matches. The CDR3 DNA follows: TGTGCTTCAAGTCCCGGGACAGGGTTTGAAAACATTCAGTACTTC. Its protein is CASSPGTGFENIQYF.

The chain carries TRBV6-5 and TRBJ1-2; D is uncertain. Germline V gene data show CDR1 as MNHEY and CDR2 as SVGAGI. The CDR3 runs to 11 residues. V gave up 8 bases and J gave up 5 bases, with 9 bases separating them. The DNA for the CDR3 is TGTGCCAGCTCTCAGGATTATGGCTACACCTTC. Translating it yields CASSQDYGYTF.

The chain combines TRBV7-2 with TRBJ2-7; 11 positions match TRBD2. CDR1 SGHTA and CDR2 FQGNSA come from the germline V gene. J was trimmed by 4 bases and V by 0 bases; bases with no gene match: 2. The CDR3 contains 15 residues. DNA of the CDR3: TGTGCCAGCAGCTTAGCACGACTAGCGGGATACGAGCAGTACTTC. Residues: CASSLARLAGYEQYF. The whole variable domain, remainder taken from reference TRBV7-2 and TRBJ2-7, is GAGVSQSPSNKVTEKGKDVELRCDPISGHTALYWYRQSLGQGLEFLIYFQGNSAPDKSGLPSDRFSAERTGGSVSTLTIQRTQQEDSAVYLCASSLARLAGYEQYFGPGTRLTVT.

This chain connects TRBV7-6 to TRBJ2-7; tentatively, D is TRBD1 (5 bases). V was shortened by 3 bases and J by 6 bases, with 15 bases between the two germline ends. CDR1 and CDR2 from the germline V gene are SGHVS and FNYEAQ. The CDR3 is 14 amino acids. The CDR3 sequence is CASSFDRTLGEQYF. The DNA of the CDR3 is TGTGCCAGCAGCTTCGACAGAACCCTGGGCGAGCAGTACTTC. Complete variable domain (other parts from reference TRBV7-6 and TRBJ2-7): GAGVSQSPRYKVTKRGQDVALRCDPISGHVSLYWYRQALGQGPEFLTYFNYEAQQDKSGLPNDRFSAERPEGSISTLTIQRTEQRDSAMYRCASSFDRTLGEQYFGPGTRLTVT.

V usage is TRBV7-9 and J usage is TRBJ2-1; 8 bases agree with TRBD2. Germline V lookup: CDR1 SEHNR, CDR2 FQNEAQ (reference sequence). The V segment lost 0 bases and the J segment 9 bases; nucleotides outside the gene matches: 16. The CDR3 spans 18 residues. This CDR3 reads CASSLASNGVAGLGEQFF. The CDR3 DNA reads as TGTGCCAGCAGCTTAGCATCGAACGGAGTAGCGGGACTCGGTGAGCAGTTCTTC.

This clone was detected once. This chain joins TRBV10-2 and TRBJ1-3; TRBD1 agrees at 7 bases. The germline CDR1 and CDR2 sequences are WSHSY and SAAADI. This CDR3 is built from 13 residues. J was trimmed by 4 bases and V by 10 bases; bases with no gene match: 7. The CDR3 here is CATSGTAGNTIYF. CDR3 sequence (DNA): TGCGCCACCTCCGGGACAGCCGGAAACACCATATATTTT.

CDR3 in amino acids: CASSLGVSGSIADEQFF. The CDR3, as DNA: TGCGCCAGCAGCTTGGGGGTTAGCGGGAGCATCGCCGATGAGCAGTTCTTC. V and J are TRBV5-1 and TRBJ2-1; TRBD2 matches at 9 bases. CDR3 length equals 17 residues. V dropped 0 bases and J dropped 8; count of bases not matched to a gene: 12. The germline V gene has CDR1 SGHRS and CDR2 YFSETQ.

This rearrangement joins TRBV18 to TRBJ1-2, with 9 bases matching TRBD1. Germline V gene sequence: CDR1 KGHSH, CDR2 LQKENI. This CDR3 is built from 13 residues. V gave up 3 bases and J gave up 4 bases; unmatched junction bases: 0. The CDR3 sequence: CASSPGQGYGYTF. In DNA, the CDR3 is TGTGCCAGCTCACCGGGACAGGGCTATGGCTACACCTTC.

This clone occurred a few times. CDR3 coding DNA: TGTGCCAGCAGCTTACAAGGGGGTCTTCAGCCCCAGCATTTT. This encodes CASSLQGGLQPQHF. The gene calls are TRBV7-8 and TRBJ1-5; D may be TRBD1 (6 bases). The CDR3 spans 14 residues. Germline-derived CDR1 and CDR2 are SGHVS and FQNEAQ. V was cut by 2 bases and J by 6 bases, with 11 bases left in between.

The V call is TRBV27, the J call TRBJ2-7; a weak D match, TRBD1 (7 bases). CDR1 is MNHEY, CDR2 SMNVEV, per germline (reference sequence). V was shortened by 5 bases and J by 1 base, with 18 bases between the two germline ends. The CDR3 is 16 amino acids. In DNA form, the CDR3 reads TGTGCCAGCAGTATAAAGGAACAGGGGACTTCCTACGAGCAGTACTTC. Encoded protein: CASSIKEQGTSYEQYF.

V gene TRBV29-1 combines with J gene TRBJ1-1; D is ambiguous. The germline CDR1 and CDR2 sequences are SQVTM and ANQGSEA. CDR3 size: 12 residues. V was cut by 5 bases and J by 1 base, with 8 bases left in between. The chain's CDR3 is CSVLVSNTEAFF. CDR3 sequence (DNA): TGCAGCGTTCTTGTCTCGAACACTGAAGCTTTCTTT.

This clone was detected only a few times. V and J are TRBV6-5 and TRBJ1-5, with 9 bases identical to TRBD1. Germline-derived CDR1 and CDR2 are MNHEY and SVGAGI. V gave up 6 bases and J gave up 9 bases; unmatched junction bases: 9. This CDR3 comprises 14 residues. In nucleotides, the CDR3 is TGTGCCAGCAGGCCCGGACAGGGGCGCTCGCCCCAGCATTTT. This encodes CASRPGQGRSPQHF.

The rearrangement links TRBV10-2 to TRBJ2-3, with 7 positions matching TRBD2. This CDR3 contains 13 residues. Looked up from germline, CDR1 is WSHSY and CDR2 is SAAADI. The V and J ends lost 11 bases and 5 bases, in that order; junction bases with no gene match: 10. The CDR3 DNA reads TGCGCCGCAGGGAGGGGCGCCGGAGATACGCAGTATTTT. The encoded protein is CAAGRGAGDTQYF.

This chain joins TRBV7-2 and TRBJ2-7, with D tentatively TRBD2 (7 bases). The CDR3 is 13 residues long. The V end was cut by 6 bases, the J end by 6 bases, with 15 bases between. Germline values: CDR1 SGHTA, CDR2 FQGNSA. CDR3 region: CASRGGGTFEQYF. The CDR3 DNA sequence: TGTGCCAGCAGAGGGGGGGGGACGTTCGAGCAGTACTTC.

The rearrangement uses TRBV7-2 and TRBJ1-2; 10 bases align to TRBD1. V lost 1 base and J lost 4; bases outside the gene matches: 6. From germline, CDR1 is SGHTA and CDR2 FQGNSA. The CDR3 is 16 residues long. DNA of the CDR3: TGTGCCAGCAGCTTAGGGGGACAGGGGACGGGCTATGGCTACACCTTC. Its translation is CASSLGGQGTGYGYTF.

The gene calls are TRBV7-8 and TRBJ2-6, with 11 bases aligning to TRBD1. Trimming removed 1 base from V and 2 bases from J; junction bases left unmatched: 7. Germline CDR1 SGHVS, CDR2 FQNEAQ. The CDR3 is made up of 19 amino acids. CDR3 loop: CASSLVGDRGNPGANVLTF. CDR3 sequence (DNA): TGTGCCAGCAGCTTAGTTGGGGACAGGGGGAACCCTGGGGCCAACGTCCTGACTTTC.

This rearrangement joins TRBV5-1 to TRBJ1-4; 9 bases line up with TRBD1. Losses at the gene ends were 4 bases for V and 8 bases for J; bases not matched to a gene: 9. This CDR3 spans 15 amino acids. The germline V gene has CDR1 SGHRS and CDR2 YFSETQ. The CDR3 loop reads CASSVMGQGGEKLFF. In DNA form, the CDR3 reads TGCGCCAGCAGCGTGATGGGACAGGGAGGGGAAAAACTGTTTTTT.